Shown below are 21 T cell receptor beta chains from a single sample sequenced in a study of radiotherapy plus CTLA-4 blockade in lung cancer. Data came from immunoSEQ multiplex PCR; TCRdb stores just in-frame clones and leaves some out. Of roughly 77,000 clones listed, roughly 69% are singletons. The sequenced sample was peripheral blood, obtained from a patient treated with radiotherapy plus ipilimumab. Source of these receptors: a human donor with non-small cell lung cancer whose response to radiotherapy plus ipilimumab could not be evaluated.

The V gene is TRBV4-2, the J gene TRBJ2-2; D is uncertain. The CDR3 totals 12 residues. V was cut by 6 bases and J by 3 bases, with 5 bases left in between. Germline CDR1 LGHNA, CDR2 YNFKEQ. The CDR3 bases are TGTGCCAGCAGGGCCCACACCGGGGAGCTGTTTTTT. Encoded protein: CASRAHTGELFF.

The chain carries TRBV11-2 and TRBJ2-7; 12 bases map to TRBD1. The CDR3 loop spans 14 amino acids. The ends lost 5 bases at V and 6 bases at J; junction bases unmatched: 5. The germline gives CDR1 SGHAT, CDR2 FQNNGV. DNA for the CDR3: TGTGCCAGCAGCCCGGGGACAGGGGGCTTCGAGCAGTACTTC. This encodes CASSPGTGGFEQYF.

This clone appeared a single time. The chain recombines TRBV10-3 with TRBJ2-1; 10 positions agree with TRBD2. The CDR3 is made up of 16 amino acids. After removal of 9 bases from V and 1 base from J, the junction contained 9 bases not matched to a gene. The V gene's germline CDR1 is ENHRY and CDR2 SYGVKD. The CDR3 DNA is TGTGCCATAGCGAGCGGGGGGGCAGGATCCTACAATGAGCAGTTCTTC. Translation gives CAIASGGAGSYNEQFF.

The chain uses TRBV4-2 and TRBJ2-3; tentatively, D is TRBD2 (5 bases). V was clipped by 0 bases and J by 0 bases, with 10 bases between them. Germline CDR1 reads LGHNA; CDR2 reads YNFKEQ. The CDR3 covers 16 residues. This chain's CDR3 is CASSQDTGYSTDTQYF. DNA of the CDR3: TGTGCCAGCAGCCAAGATACGGGGTACAGCACAGATACGCAGTATTTT.

The chain has TRBV11-3 and TRBJ2-7, with a weak D call TRBD1 (6 bases). V was shortened by 1 base and J by 4 bases, with 8 bases between the two germline ends. There are 13 residues in the CDR3. From germline, CDR1 is SGHNT and CDR2 YENEEA. The CDR3 sequence: CASSLGTGYEQYF. CDR3 nucleotide sequence: TGTGCCAGCAGCTTAGGCACAGGGTACGAGCAGTACTTC.

The CDR3 bases are TGCGCCAGCAGCTTGGCTCCAGACTATGGCTACACCTTC. As protein: CASSLAPDYGYTF. The chain carries TRBV5-1 and TRBJ1-2; D gene uncertain. CDR3 length equals 13 residues. The germline V gene encodes CDR1 SGHRS and CDR2 YFSETQ. Trimming took off 0 bases at V and 3 bases at J, with 6 bases between the two ends.

The chain employs TRBV18 and TRBJ2-5; D is possibly TRBD1 (6 bases). Trimming left V 3 bases short and J 5 bases short, with 13 bases between. The CDR3 contains 14 residues. Germline CDR1 reads KGHSH; CDR2 reads LQKENI. The CDR3 loop reads CASSPRGEGETQYF. DNA of the CDR3: TGTGCCAGCTCACCCAGGGGCGAAGGGGAGACCCAGTACTTC.

J is TRBJ2-5 and V is TRBV28, with no clear D. The DNA end favors TRBJ2-7, so the J call may be wrong. The germline V gene has CDR1 MDHEN and CDR2 SYDVKM. The CDR3 runs to 14 residues. The CDR3 nucleotides are TGTGCCAGCAGTTCTTTAGAGCCCCCCTACGAGCAGTACTTC. It translates to CASSSLEPPYEQYF.

The V and J genes are TRBV28 and TRBJ1-1; D remains unclear. This CDR3 region has 13 residues. Between the trimmed V and J ends, which lost 2 bases and 0 bases, there was a span of 4 bases. The V gene's germline CDR1 is MDHEN and CDR2 SYDVKM. Here the CDR3 reads CASSLIMNTEAFF. DNA for the CDR3: TGTGCCAGCAGTTTAATCATGAACACTGAAGCTTTCTTT.

V usage is TRBV29-1 and J usage is TRBJ1-2, with 10 bases aligning to TRBD1. Germline CDR1 and CDR2: SQVTM and ANQGSEA. The junction had 6 bases not matched to a gene; V was cut back by 0 bases and J by 5 bases. This CDR3 contains 15 residues. The CDR3 here is CSVEETGGARYGYTF. The CDR3 nucleotides read TGCAGCGTTGAAGAGACAGGGGGCGCAAGGTATGGCTACACCTTC.

The chain joins TRBV5-6 to TRBJ1-5, with unresolved D. Germline V gene data show CDR1 as SGHDT and CDR2 as YYEEEE. The length of the CDR3 is 8 residues. With 8 bases removed from V and 9 bases from J, the gap between germline ends came to 3 bases. The CDR3 bases are TGTGCCAGGGCGCCCCAGCATTTT. Translating it yields CARAPQHF. The complete variable domain, with remaining parts taken from reference TRBV5-6 and TRBJ1-5, reads DAGVTQSPTHLIKTRGQQVTLRCSPKSGHDTVSWYQQALGQGPQFIFQYYEEEERQRGNFPDRFSGHQFPNYSSELNVNALLLGDSALYLCARAPQHFGDGTRLSIL.

V and J are TRBV11-2 and TRBJ2-5; perhaps TRBD2 as D (6 bases). CDR3 length: 19 residues. In germline, CDR1 is SGHAT, CDR2 FQNNGV. Trimming removed 5 bases from V and 3 bases from J, with 28 bases in between. For the CDR3, the DNA is TGTGCCAGCAGCCCGTCCGGGACCAAGCAAGTGCGCGGGGAAGAGACCCAGTACTTC. The encoded protein is CASSPSGTKQVRGEETQYF. Variable domain in full (rest from reference TRBV11-2 and TRBJ2-5): EAGVAQSPRYKIIEKRQSVAFWCNPISGHATLYWYQQILGQGPKLLIQFQNNGVVDDSQLPKDRFSAERLKGVDSTLKIQPAKLEDSAVYLCASSPSGTKQVRGEETQYFGPGTRLLVL.

The V call is TRBV4-2, the J call TRBJ2-2; 15 bases agree with TRBD2. The J segment lost 2 bases and the V segment lost 4 bases, leaving 5 bases of the junction unmatched. The germline CDR1 and CDR2 sequences are LGHNA and YNFKEQ. The CDR3 sequence is 18 residues long. CDR3 nucleotides: TGTGCCAGCAGCCCCGGGACTAGCGGGAGGATAAACACCGGGGAGCTGTTTTTT. The encoded protein is CASSPGTSGRINTGELFF.

The V and J genes are TRBV11-2 and TRBJ2-3; D perhaps matches TRBD2 (6 bases). The V gene lost 5 bases and the J gene lost 6 bases, with 15 bases spanning the gap. In germline, CDR1 is SGHAT, CDR2 FQNNGV. This CDR3 contains 14 residues. As DNA, the CDR3 is TGTGCCAGCAGCAGAGGACGCGGGGCGGATACGCAGTATTTT. It codes for CASSRGRGADTQYF.

The V call is TRBV5-1, the J call TRBJ2-6; tentatively, D is TRBD2 (5 bases). CDR1 and CDR2 (germline): SGHRS, YFSETQ. The V end was cut by 2 bases, the J end by 2 bases, with 17 bases between. CDR3 length equals 18 residues. The CDR3 loop is CASSLNLGGTPGANVLTF. The DNA for the CDR3 is TGCGCCAGCAGCTTAAATCTCGGAGGCACACCTGGGGCCAACGTCCTGACTTTC. The full variable domain, rest sourced from reference TRBV5-1 and TRBJ2-6, is KAGVTQTPRYLIKTRGQQVTLSCSPISGHRSVSWYQQTPGQGLQFLFEYFSETQRNKGNFPGRFSGRQFSNSRSEMNVSTLELGDSALYLCASSLNLGGTPGANVLTFGAGSRLTVL.

The V call is TRBV28, the J call TRBJ1-2; 11 bases line up with TRBD1. The CDR3 spans 15 residues. CDR1 and CDR2 (germline): MDHEN, SYDVKM. The V segment lost 5 bases and the J segment 3 bases; nucleotides outside the gene matches: 5. Here the CDR3 DNA reads TGTGCCAGCAGTCGGACAGGGGGCTTGGACTATGGCTACACCTTC. Amino acids: CASSRTGGLDYGYTF.

This sequence joins TRBV7-2 and TRBJ2-7, with 8 positions matching TRBD1. With V trimmed by 6 bases and J by 2 bases, 3 bases remained unmatched. This CDR3 has 13 amino acids. The V gene's germline CDR1 is SGHTA and CDR2 FQGNSA. DNA for the CDR3: TGTGCCAGCAGGGTGACAGGGGCCTACGAGCAGTACTTC. Protein: CASRVTGAYEQYF.

J is TRBJ1-4 and V is TRBV28; D perhaps matches TRBD1 (6 bases). CDR1 MDHEN and CDR2 SYDVKM come from the germline V gene. The CDR3 is made up of 19 amino acids. V was trimmed by 5 bases and J by 0 bases, leaving 22 bases between them. The CDR3 DNA sequence: TGTGCCAGCAGTCGCAATGGGGGGGCCAAAAGTGCAACTAATGAAAAACTGTTTTTT. Translating gives CASSRNGGAKSATNEKLFF.

Comment on this clone: This may arise from a read error, as a much more abundant clone is one base away. J is TRBJ2-7 and V is TRBV5-8; D gene unclear. V was shortened by 4 bases and J by 3 bases, with 8 bases between the two germline ends. Germline lookup yields CDR1 SGHTS and CDR2 YDEGEE. This CDR3 spans 12 amino acids. CDR3 in amino acids: CASSLTLYEQYF. In nucleotides, the CDR3 is TGTGCCAGCAGCCTAACTCTCTACGAGCAGTACTTC.

The V and J genes are TRBV7-3 and TRBJ1-6, with D possibly matching TRBD1 (6 bases). V was shortened by 1 base and J by 0 bases, with 19 bases between the two germline ends. This CDR3 comprises 20 residues. CDR1 SGHTA and CDR2 FQGTGA come from the germline V gene. This CDR3 reads CASSLRGSTGESSYNSPLHF. CDR3 nucleotide sequence: TGTGCCAGCAGCTTAAGGGGATCGACAGGAGAAAGCTCCTATAATTCACCCCTCCACTTT.

The chain combines TRBV7-2 with TRBJ2-3, with 12 bases aligning to TRBD2. The germline V gene encodes CDR1 SGHTA and CDR2 FQGNSA. The CDR3 has 18 amino acids. Losses at the gene ends were 0 bases for V and 3 bases for J; bases not matched to a gene: 7. Here the CDR3 DNA reads TGTGCCAGCAGCTTAGCGTGGCTAGCGGGAGGGCCAACAGATACGCAGTATTTT. This sequence encodes CASSLAWLAGGPTDTQYF.